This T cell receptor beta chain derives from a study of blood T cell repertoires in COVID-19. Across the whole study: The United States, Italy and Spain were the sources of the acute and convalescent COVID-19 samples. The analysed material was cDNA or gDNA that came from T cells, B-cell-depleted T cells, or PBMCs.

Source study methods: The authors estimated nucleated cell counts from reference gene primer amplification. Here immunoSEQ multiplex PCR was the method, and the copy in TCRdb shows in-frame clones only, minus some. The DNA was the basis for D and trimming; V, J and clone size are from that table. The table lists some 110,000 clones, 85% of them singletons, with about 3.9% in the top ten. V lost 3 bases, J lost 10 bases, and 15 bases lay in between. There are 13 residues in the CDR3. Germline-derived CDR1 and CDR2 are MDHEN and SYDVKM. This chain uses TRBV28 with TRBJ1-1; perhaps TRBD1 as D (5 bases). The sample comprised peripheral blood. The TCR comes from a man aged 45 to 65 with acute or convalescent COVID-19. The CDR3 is CASSFGGMGGAFF. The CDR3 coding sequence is TGTGCCAGCAGTTTTGGGGGAATGGGGGGAGCTTTCTTT.